The T cell receptor (beta chain) described here comes from a study of glioma-infiltrating T cells. Study outcomes and limitations: Tissue-blood divergence was below expectation in non-neoplastic patients, above in gliomas.

The iRepertoire nested amplicon-rescue multiplex PCR amplified TCR alpha and beta CDR3s from RNA. Tissue mRNA or PBMC total RNA, roughly 90-450 ng, went into one-step reverse transcription and amplification. Each CDR3 protein is one row after TCRdb ran MiXCR on the multiplex PCR reads. The sample has fewer than 110,000 distinct CDR3 sequences, about 28% seen once. V lost 2 bases and J 0 bases, leaving 11 bases between the germline ends. Germline V gene sequence: CDR1 ENHRY, CDR2 SYGVKD. The CDR3 is made up of 16 amino acids. A remark on this clonotype: The target antigen is unknown.

The chain recombines TRBV10-3 with TRBJ2-1; possibly TRBD1 or TRBD2 for D (5 bases each). The receptor comes from a human donor with low-grade glioma or glioblastoma, undergoing nonglioma brain surgery, or in good health (not recorded which). Sequencing was done on a sample of glioma tissue, nonneoplastic brain tissue, or PBMCs (not recorded which). CDR3 coding DNA: TGTGCCATCAGTGAGCACTCAGGGAGCTCCTACAATGAGCAGTTCTTC. This encodes CAISEHSGSSYNEQFF.